This T cell receptor beta chain was documented in a study of cytomegalovirus exposure and HLA in healthy donors. This CDR3 contains 14 residues. V trimming: 3 bases; J trimming: 4 bases; junction bases outside the gene matches: 5. Germline CDR1 reads MNHEY; CDR2 reads SMNVEV (reference sequence). As regards this clone: No antigen is known for it.

Overall study findings and caveats: Researchers catalogued some 160 TCR beta chains as cytomegalovirus-associated. Being indistinguishable, some V segments were excluded, TRBV6-2 and TRBV6-3 among them. Later analysis associated a missense DCLRE1C variant with TCR beta V- and J-gene trimming.

A multiplex PCR was run with 60 Vbeta primers and 13 Jbeta primers. Using immunoSEQ multiplex PCR, the repertoire was profiled, and TCRdb retains in-frame clones only, with some absent. The data contain 120,000 or so clones, 75% to 85% of them singletons. This sequence originates from a woman aged 45-60 years in good health and CMV-seropositive. Material: PBMCs. The chain joins TRBV27 to TRBJ1-1, with 7 bases identical to TRBD1. The CDR3: CASSLLQGSTEAFF. CDR3 DNA: TGTGCCAGCAGTTTGTTACAGGGGTCCACTGAAGCTTTCTTT.